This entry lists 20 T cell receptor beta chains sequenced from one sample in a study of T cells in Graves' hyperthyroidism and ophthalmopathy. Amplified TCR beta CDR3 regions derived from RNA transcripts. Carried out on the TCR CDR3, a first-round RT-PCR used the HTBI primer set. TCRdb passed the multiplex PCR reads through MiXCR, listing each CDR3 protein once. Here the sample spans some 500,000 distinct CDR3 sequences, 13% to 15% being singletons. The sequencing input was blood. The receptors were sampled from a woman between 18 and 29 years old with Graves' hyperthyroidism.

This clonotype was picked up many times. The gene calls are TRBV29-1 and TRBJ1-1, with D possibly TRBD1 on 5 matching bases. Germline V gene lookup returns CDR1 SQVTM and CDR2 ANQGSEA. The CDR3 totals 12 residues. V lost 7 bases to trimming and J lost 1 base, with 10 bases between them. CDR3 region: CSGGGANTEAFF. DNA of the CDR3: TGCAGCGGGGGGGGAGCGAACACTGAAGCTTTCTTT.

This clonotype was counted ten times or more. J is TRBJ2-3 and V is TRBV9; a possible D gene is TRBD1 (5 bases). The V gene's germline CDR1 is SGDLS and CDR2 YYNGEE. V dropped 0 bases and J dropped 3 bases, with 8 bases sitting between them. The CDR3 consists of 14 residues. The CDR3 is CASSVVAGTDTQYF. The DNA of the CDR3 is TGTGCCAGCAGCGTAGTGGCAGGGACAGATACGCAGTATTTT.

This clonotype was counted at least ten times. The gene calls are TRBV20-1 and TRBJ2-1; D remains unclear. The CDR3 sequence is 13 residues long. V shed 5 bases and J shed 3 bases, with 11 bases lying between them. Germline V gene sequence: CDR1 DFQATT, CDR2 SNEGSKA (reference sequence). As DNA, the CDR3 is TGCAGTGCTGATGGAGATTTCTACAATGAGCAGTTCTTC. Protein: CSADGDFYNEQFF.

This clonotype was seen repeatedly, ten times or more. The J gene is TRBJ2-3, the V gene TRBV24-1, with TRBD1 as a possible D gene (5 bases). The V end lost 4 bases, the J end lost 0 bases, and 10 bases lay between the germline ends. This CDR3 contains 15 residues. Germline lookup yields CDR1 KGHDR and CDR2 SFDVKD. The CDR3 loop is CATSEPTASTDTQYF. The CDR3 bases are TGTGCCACCAGTGAACCGACAGCAAGCACAGATACGCAGTATTTT.

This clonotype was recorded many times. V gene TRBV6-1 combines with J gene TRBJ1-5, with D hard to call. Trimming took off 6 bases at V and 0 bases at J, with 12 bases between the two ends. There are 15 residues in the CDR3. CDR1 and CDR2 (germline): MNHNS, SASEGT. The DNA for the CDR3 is TGTGCCAGCAGCCGGGCAGGAAATAGCAATCAGCCCCAGCATTTT. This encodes CASSRAGNSNQPQHF.

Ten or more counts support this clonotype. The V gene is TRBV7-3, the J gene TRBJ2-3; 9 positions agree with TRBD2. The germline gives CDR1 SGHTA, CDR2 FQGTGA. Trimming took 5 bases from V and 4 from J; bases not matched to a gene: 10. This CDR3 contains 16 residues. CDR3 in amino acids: CASSKIPSGRSDTQYF. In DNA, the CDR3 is TGTGCCAGCAGCAAGATCCCGAGCGGGAGGTCAGATACGCAGTATTTT.

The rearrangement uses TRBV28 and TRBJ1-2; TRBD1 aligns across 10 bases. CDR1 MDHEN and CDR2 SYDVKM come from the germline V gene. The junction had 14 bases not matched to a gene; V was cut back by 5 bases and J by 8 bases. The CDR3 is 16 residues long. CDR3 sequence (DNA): TGTGCCAGCAGTCCCCTGCTGACAGGGGGCAGGAGAGGCTACACCTTC. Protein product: CASSPLLTGGRRGYTF.

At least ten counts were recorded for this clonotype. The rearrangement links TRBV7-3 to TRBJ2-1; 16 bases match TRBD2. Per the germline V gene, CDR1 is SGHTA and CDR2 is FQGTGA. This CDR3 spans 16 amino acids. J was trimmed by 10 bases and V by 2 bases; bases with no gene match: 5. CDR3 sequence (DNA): TGTGCCAGCAGCTTAGTCGGGACTAGCGGGAGGGGGGAGCAGTTCTTC. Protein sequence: CASSLVGTSGRGEQFF.

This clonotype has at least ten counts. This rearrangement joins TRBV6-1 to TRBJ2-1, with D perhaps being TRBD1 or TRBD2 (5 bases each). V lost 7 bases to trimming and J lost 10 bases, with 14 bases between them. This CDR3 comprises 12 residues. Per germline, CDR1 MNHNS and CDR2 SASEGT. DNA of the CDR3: TGTGCCAGCACCCTCGAGAGGGGAGAGCAGTTCTTC. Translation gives CASTLERGEQFF.

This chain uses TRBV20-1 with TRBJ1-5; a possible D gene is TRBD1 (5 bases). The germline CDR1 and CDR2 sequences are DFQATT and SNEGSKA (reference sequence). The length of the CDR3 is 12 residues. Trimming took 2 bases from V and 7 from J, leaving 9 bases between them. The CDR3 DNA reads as TGCAGTGCTAGACAGGGTCCCCAGCCCCAGCATTTT. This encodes CSARQGPQPQHF.

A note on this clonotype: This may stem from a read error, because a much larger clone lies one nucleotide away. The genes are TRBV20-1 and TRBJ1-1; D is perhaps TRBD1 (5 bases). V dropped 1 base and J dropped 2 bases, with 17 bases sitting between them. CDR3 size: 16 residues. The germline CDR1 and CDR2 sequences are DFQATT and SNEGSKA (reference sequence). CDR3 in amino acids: CSARGRGAGGNTEAFF. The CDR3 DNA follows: TGCAGTGCTAGAGGTCGGGGAGCGGGGGGAAACACTGAAGCTTTCTTT.

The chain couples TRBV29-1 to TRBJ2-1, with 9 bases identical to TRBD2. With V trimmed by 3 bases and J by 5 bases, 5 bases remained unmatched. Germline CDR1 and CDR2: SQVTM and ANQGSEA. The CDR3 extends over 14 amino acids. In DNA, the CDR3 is TGCAGCGTTGATTCTAGCGGGATCGACAATGAGCAGTTCTTC. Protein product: CSVDSSGIDNEQFF.

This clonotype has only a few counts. CDR3: CASRPLGGTTEAFF. DNA for the CDR3: TGTGCCAGTAGACCCCTAGGGGGCACCACTGAAGCTTTCTTT. The chain uses TRBV19 and TRBJ1-1; TRBD1 agrees at 7 bases. J was trimmed by 4 bases and V by 6 bases; bases with no gene match: 8. The CDR3 loop spans 14 amino acids. Germline assignment: CDR1 LNHDA and CDR2 SQIVND (reference sequence).

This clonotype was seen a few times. The CDR3 coding sequence is TGCAGTGCTAGAGAGCGGGACAGGGGGCTCGGCTACACCTTC. Residues: CSARERDRGLGYTF. This chain links TRBV20-1 with TRBJ1-2; 12 bases are shared with TRBD1. This CDR3 has 14 residues. V gave up 0 bases and J gave up 8 bases; unmatched junction bases: 4. The germline V gene encodes CDR1 DFQATT and CDR2 SNEGSKA (reference sequence).

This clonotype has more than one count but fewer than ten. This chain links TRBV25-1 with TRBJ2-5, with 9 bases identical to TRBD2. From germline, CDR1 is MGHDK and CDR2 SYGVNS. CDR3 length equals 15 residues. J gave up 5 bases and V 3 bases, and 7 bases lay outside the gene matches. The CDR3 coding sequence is TGTGCCAGCAGTGACCACCGGCTAGCGGGGGAGACCCAGTACTTC. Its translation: CASSDHRLAGETQYF.

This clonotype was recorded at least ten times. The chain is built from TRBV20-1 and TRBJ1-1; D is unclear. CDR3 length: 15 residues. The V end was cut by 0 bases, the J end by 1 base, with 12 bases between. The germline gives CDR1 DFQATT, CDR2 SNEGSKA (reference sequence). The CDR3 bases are TGCAGTGCTAGAGACCTAGACACGCGGAACACTGAAGCTTTCTTT. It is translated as CSARDLDTRNTEAFF.

The CDR3 sequence is CASARTAYEQYF. The CDR3 bases are TGTGCCAGCGCAAGGACAGCCTACGAGCAGTACTTC. The rearrangement joins TRBV28 to TRBJ2-7; a possible D gene is TRBD1 (6 bases). Trimming pared 8 bases from V and 2 bases from J, leaving 10 bases between. CDR3 size: 12 residues. Germline CDR1 MDHEN, CDR2 SYDVKM.

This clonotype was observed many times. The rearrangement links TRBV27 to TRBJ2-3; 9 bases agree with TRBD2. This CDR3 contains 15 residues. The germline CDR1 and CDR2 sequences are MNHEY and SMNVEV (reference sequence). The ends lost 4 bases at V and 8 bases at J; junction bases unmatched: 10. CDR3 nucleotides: TGTGCCAGCAGTTCAGGGACTAGCAATCTCGGTACGCAGTATTTT. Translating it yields CASSSGTSNLGTQYF.

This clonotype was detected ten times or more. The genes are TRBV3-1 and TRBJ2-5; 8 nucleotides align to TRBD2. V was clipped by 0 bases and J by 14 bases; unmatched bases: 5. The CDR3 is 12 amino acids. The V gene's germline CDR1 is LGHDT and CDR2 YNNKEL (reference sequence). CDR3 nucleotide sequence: TGTGCCAGCAGCCAAGAAATAGCGGGACTCTACTTC. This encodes CASSQEIAGLYF.

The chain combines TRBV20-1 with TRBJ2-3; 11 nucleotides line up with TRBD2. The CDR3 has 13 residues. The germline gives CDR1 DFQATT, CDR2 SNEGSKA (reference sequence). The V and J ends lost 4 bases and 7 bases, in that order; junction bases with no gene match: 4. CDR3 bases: TGCAGTGCTACCGGGACTAGCGGATATACGCAGTATTTT. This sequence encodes CSATGTSGYTQYF.